Listed below are T cell receptor beta chains from one sample, sequenced in a study of PD-1 blockade in classical Hodgkin lymphoma. Libraries were prepared by immunoSEQ multiplex PCR; TCRdb keeps only in-frame clonotypes and omits some of them. The sample holds 37,000 or so clones, about 90% seen once. Source: peripheral blood mononuclear cells (PBMCs), taken before the second cycle of nivolumab. These receptors originate from a human donor with classical Hodgkin lymphoma. Both conserved end residues are part of each CDR3. Each record gives: V gene, clone size, J gene, D gene, CDR3 DNA, CDR3 protein. A D gene is named only where the DNA matches it firmly. Size is omitted from some rows. Given values are once, few, many or a class for expanded clones.

>TRBV4-1|-|TRBJ1-1|-
TGCGCCAGCAGCGACCAGGGGAGCACTGAAGCTTTCTTT
CASSDQGSTEAFF
>TRBV5-1|-|TRBJ1-3|-
TGCGCCAGCAGCTTGACGCCCCAGCACTCTGGAAACACCATATATTTT
CASSLTPQHSGNTIYF
>TRBV19|-|TRBJ1-5|-
TGTGCCAGTAGTATAGATAAAGGGGTTGGGCCCCAGCATTTT
CASSIDKGVGPQHF
>TRBV5-1|-|TRBJ2-1|TRBD2
TGCGCCAGCAGCTTGATATTGGGACTAGCGGCCCACAATGAGCAGTTCTTC
CASSLILGLAAHNEQFF
>TRBV4-2|-|TRBJ2-3|-
TGTGCCAGCAGCCAAGCTTCACCCAGAGGCACAGATACGCAGTATTTT
CASSQASPRGTDTQYF
>TRBV7-8|-|TRBJ2-7|-
TGTGCCAGCATCCCGTTGCAGGGGCGCAACGAGCAGTACTTC
CASIPLQGRNEQYF
>TRBV28|-|TRBJ2-7|-
TGTGCCAGCGGGCTCAGGGGAGTGGCTCGCGAGCAGTACTTC
CASGLRGVAREQYF
>TRBV4-1|once|TRBJ2-7|-
TGCGCCAGCAGCCAAGTTGGTCGCGGCAACGAGCAGTACTTC
CASSQVGRGNEQYF
>TRBV30|-|TRBJ2-2|-
TGTGCCTGGAGTACCGGGGATTGGACCGGGGAGCTGTTTTTT
CAWSTGDWTGELFF
>TRBV6-5|once|TRBJ1-2|TRBD1
TGTGCCAGCAGGGCGACAGGGAACTATGGCTACACCTTC
CASRATGNYGYTF
>TRBV27|-|TRBJ2-7|TRBD1
TGTGCCAGCAGTTTAGATACAGGGGGCAGGTACGAGCAGTACTTC
CASSLDTGGRYEQYF
>TRBV6-5|-|TRBJ2-7|-
TGTGCCAGCAGTGAAGGCCGGGGCGAGCAGTACTTC
CASSEGRGEQYF
>TRBV6-5|once|TRBJ1-4|-
TGTGCCAGCACTCCAACCGGGACGAGGGGTGAAAAACTGTTTTTT
CASTPTGTRGEKLFF
>TRBV5-1|-|TRBJ2-1|-
TGCGCCAGCAGCTTGGCCGGTGCCGATGAGCAGTTCTTC
CASSLAGADEQFF
>TRBV4-1|-|TRBJ2-7|-
TGCGCCAGCAGCCAAGGTGGTAGTCCTTCCTACGAGCAGTACTTC
CASSQGGSPSYEQYF
>TRBV6-5|-|TRBJ2-1|-
TGTGCCAGCACCCCTCGGACAGAGTACAATGAGCAGTTCTTC
CASTPRTEYNEQFF
>TRBV6-4|-|TRBJ2-2|-
TGTGCCAGCAGTCCAACGGGCAGGTCCTCCGGGGAGCTGTTTTTT
CASSPTGRSSGELFF
>TRBV30|-|TRBJ2-1|TRBD1
TGTGCCTGGAGTGCCGGACAGGATTTCTACAATGAGCAGTTCTTC
CAWSAGQDFYNEQFF
>TRBV6-8|-|TRBJ1-2|TRBD1
TGTGCCAGCAGTTACACAGACAGGGCAAGCTTCGGCTACACCTTC
CASSYTDRASFGYTF
>TRBV27|-|TRBJ1-4|-
TGTGCCAGCAGTTTAGTTCTCGGAACCGAATATGAAAAACTGTTTTTT
CASSLVLGTEYEKLFF
>TRBV18|-|TRBJ1-1|-
TGTGCCAGCTCACCACCCGACAGGAACACTGAAGCTTTCTTT
CASSPPDRNTEAFF
>TRBV5-1|few|TRBJ2-7|TRBD1
TGCGCCAGCAGCTTGGGGACAGGGGCCTACGAGCAGTACTTC
CASSLGTGAYEQYF
>TRBV11-3|-|TRBJ2-1|-
TGTGCCAGCATGGGAGGAAGCTCCTACAATGAGCAGTTCTTC
CASMGGSSYNEQFF
>TRBV6-4|few|TRBJ2-3|-
TGTGCCAGCAGTGACGCCGCTAGCGGCACAGATACGCAGTATTTT
CASSDAASGTDTQYF
>TRBV29-1|-|TRBJ2-7|TRBD1
TGCAGCGTTGAATTCACCGGGACAGGGAGGCACTACGAGCAGTACTTC
CSVEFTGTGRHYEQYF
>TRBV27|once|TRBJ2-1|-
TGTGCCAGCAGTTTATCAGGAAACCAGGAGCAGTTCTTC
CASSLSGNQEQFF
>TRBV29-1|-|TRBJ2-7|-
TGCAGCGTTGAAGAGCGGACCTCCTACGAGCAGTACTTC
CSVEERTSYEQYF
>TRBV13|-|TRBJ2-3|TRBD1
TGTGCCAGTAAACGGCAGGGGGATATGGCAGATACGCAGTATTTT
CASKRQGDMADTQYF
>TRBV7-6|-|TRBJ2-1|-
TGTGCCAGCAGCCCCCTTCATGAGCAGTTCTTC
CASSPLHEQFF
>TRBV7-9|-|TRBJ2-5|-
TGTGCCAGCAGGAGGGACTCCATTTCCCAAGAGACCCAGTACTTC
CASRRDSISQETQYF
>TRBV6-5|-|TRBJ1-1|-
TGTGCCAGCACTAGTGGGGTTGAAGCTTTCTTT
CASTSGVEAFF
>TRBV20-1|-|TRBJ2-7|-
TGCAGTGCTCCCTCATCCTACGAGCAGTACTTC
CSAPSSYEQYF